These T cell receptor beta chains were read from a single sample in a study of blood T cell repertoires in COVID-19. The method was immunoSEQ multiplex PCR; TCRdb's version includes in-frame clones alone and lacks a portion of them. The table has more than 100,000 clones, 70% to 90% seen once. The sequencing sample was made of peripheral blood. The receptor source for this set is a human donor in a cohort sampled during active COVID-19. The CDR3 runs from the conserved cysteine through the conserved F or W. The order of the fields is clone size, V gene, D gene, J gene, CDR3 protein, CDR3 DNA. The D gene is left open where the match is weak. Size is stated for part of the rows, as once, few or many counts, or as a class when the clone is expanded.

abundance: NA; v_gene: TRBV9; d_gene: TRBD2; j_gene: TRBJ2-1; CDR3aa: CASSELAGGYNEQFF; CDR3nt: TGTGCCAGCAGCGAACTAGCGGGAGGGTACAATGAGCAGTTCTTC
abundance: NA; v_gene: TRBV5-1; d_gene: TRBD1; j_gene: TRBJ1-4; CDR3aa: CASSLGGTGQADEKLFF; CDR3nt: TGCGCCAGCAGCTTGGGCGGGACAGGGCAGGCCGATGAAAAACTGTTTTTT
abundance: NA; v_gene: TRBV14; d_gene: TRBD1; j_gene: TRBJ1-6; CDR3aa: CASSRTGESPLHF; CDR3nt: TGTGCCAGCAGCCGTACAGGGGAGTCACCCCTCCACTTT
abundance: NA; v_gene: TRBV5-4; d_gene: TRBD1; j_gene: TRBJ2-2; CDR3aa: CASRSGTGGVGSRELFF; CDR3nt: TGTGCCAGCAGATCAGGGACAGGGGGCGTGGGGTCCCGGGAGCTGTTTTTT
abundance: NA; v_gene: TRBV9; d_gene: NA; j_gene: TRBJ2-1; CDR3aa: CASSALLGGHEQFF; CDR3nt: TGTGCCAGCAGCGCACTCCTGGGGGGGCATGAGCAGTTCTTC
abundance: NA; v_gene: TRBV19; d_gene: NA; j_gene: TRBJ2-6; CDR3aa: CASSKEGAGANVLTF; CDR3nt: TGTGCCAGTAGTAAGGAGGGAGCCGGGGCCAACGTCCTGACTTTC
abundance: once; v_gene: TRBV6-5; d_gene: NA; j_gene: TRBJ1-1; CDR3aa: CASSYGTEAFF; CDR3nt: TGTGCCAGCAGTTACGGGACAGAAGCTTTCTTT
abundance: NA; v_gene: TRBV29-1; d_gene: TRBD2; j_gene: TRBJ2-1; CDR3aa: CSVRLAGGYNEQFF; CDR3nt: TGCAGCGTCCGACTAGCGGGAGGGTACAATGAGCAGTTCTTC
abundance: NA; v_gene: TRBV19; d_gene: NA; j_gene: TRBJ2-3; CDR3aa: CASSPRRQMTDTQYF; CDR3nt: TGTGCCAGTAGTCCCCGCCGACAGATGACAGATACGCAGTATTTT
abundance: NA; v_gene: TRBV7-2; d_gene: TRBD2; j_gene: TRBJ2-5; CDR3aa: CASSSSGGALGSQYF; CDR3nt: TGTGCCAGCAGCTCGAGCGGGGGGGCCTTGGGGTCCCAGTACTTC
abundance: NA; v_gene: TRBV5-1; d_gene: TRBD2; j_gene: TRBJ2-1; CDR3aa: CASSLARSGRGNNEQFF; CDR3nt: TGCGCCAGCAGCTTGGCTCGAAGCGGGAGGGGGAACAATGAGCAGTTCTTC
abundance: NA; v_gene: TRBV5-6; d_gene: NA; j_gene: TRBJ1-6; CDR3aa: CASSLYGPSLANSPLHF; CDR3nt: TGTGCCAGCAGCTTGTATGGGCCATCCTTGGCTAATTCACCCCTCCACTTT
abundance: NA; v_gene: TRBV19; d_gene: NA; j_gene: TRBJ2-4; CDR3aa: CASSIPEGLAKNIQYF; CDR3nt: TGTGCCAGTAGTATACCGGAGGGACTAGCCAAAAACATTCAGTACTTC
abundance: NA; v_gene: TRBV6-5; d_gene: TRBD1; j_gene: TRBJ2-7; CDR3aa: CASSLGDRGLGEQYF; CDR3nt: TGTGCCAGCAGCCTCGGGGACAGGGGGCTCGGCGAGCAGTACTTC
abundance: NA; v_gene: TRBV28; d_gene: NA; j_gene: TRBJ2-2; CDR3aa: CASSSGQNTGELFF; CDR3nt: TGTGCCAGCAGTTCGGGACAGAACACCGGGGAGCTGTTTTTT
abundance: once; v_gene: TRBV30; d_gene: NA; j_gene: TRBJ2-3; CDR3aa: CAWSVQDTQYF; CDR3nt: TGTGCCTGGAGTGTACAAGATACGCAGTATTTT
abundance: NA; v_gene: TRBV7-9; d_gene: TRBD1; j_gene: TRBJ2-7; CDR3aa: CASSRTGDEQYF; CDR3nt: TGTGCCAGCAGCCGGACAGGGGACGAGCAGTACTTC
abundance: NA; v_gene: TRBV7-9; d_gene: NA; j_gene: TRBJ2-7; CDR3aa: CASSLARQTKGLYEQYF; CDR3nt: TGTGCCAGCAGCTTAGCGAGGCAGACGAAGGGGCTATACGAGCAGTACTTC
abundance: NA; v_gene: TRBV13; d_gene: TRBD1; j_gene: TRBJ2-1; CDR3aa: CASSLGGQGANEQFF; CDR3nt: TGTGCCAGCAGCTTAGGGGGACAGGGGGCCAATGAGCAGTTCTTC
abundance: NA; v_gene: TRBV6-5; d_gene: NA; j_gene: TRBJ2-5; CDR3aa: CASSYKRQIQETQYF; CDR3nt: TGTGCCAGCAGTTACAAGCGACAGATCCAAGAGACCCAGTACTTC
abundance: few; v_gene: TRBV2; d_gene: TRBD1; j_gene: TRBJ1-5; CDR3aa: CASTRTGNSNQPQHF; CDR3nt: TGTGCCAGCACCCGGACAGGGAATAGCAATCAGCCCCAGCATTTT
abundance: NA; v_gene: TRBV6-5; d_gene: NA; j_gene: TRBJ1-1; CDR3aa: CASSYSIVARPEAFF; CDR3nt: TGTGCCAGCAGTTACTCCATCGTGGCACGCCCTGAAGCTTTCTTT
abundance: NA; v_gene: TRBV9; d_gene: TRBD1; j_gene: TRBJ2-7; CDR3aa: CASSGGGTGTSYEQYF; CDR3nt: TGTGCCAGCAGCGGAGGAGGGACAGGAACATCCTACGAGCAGTACTTC
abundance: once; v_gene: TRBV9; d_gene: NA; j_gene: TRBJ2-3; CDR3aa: CASSVRLALDTQYF; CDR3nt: TGTGCCAGCAGCGTCCGTCTAGCGCTAGATACGCAGTATTTT
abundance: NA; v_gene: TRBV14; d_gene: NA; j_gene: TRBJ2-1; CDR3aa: CASSQVAGSSYNEQFF; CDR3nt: TGTGCCAGCAGCCAAGTCGCCGGGAGCTCCTACAATGAGCAGTTCTTC
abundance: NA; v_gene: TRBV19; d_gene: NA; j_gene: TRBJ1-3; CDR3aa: CASSPQASGNTIYF; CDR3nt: TGTGCCAGTAGCCCCCAGGCCTCTGGAAACACCATATATTTT
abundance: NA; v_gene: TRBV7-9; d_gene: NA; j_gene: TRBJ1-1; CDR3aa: CASRGGTEAFF; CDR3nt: TGTGCCAGCAGGGGGGGCACTGAAGCTTTCTTT
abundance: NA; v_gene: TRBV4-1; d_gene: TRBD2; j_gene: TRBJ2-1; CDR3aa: CASSQGLVPGRTSYNEQFF; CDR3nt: TGCGCCAGCAGCCAGGGACTAGTTCCAGGGCGTACCTCCTACAATGAGCAGTTCTTC
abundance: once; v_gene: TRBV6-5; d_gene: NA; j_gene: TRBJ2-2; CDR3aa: CASSYSWRADTGELFF; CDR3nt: TGTGCCAGCAGTTACTCGTGGAGGGCCGACACCGGGGAGCTGTTTTTT
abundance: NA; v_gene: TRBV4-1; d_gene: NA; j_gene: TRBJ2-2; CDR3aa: CASSQESRQGKTGELFF; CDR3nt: TGCGCCAGCAGCCAAGAAAGCAGGCAGGGGAAGACCGGGGAGCTGTTTTTT
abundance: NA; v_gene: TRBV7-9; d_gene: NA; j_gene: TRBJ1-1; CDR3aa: CATRYRVENTEAFF; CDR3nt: TGTGCCACCCGATACAGGGTTGAAAACACTGAAGCTTTCTTT
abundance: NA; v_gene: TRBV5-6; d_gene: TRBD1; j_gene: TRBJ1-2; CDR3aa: CASSTQSRGAANYGYTF; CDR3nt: TGTGCCAGCAGCACCCAGTCCAGGGGGGCTGCTAACTATGGCTACACCTTC
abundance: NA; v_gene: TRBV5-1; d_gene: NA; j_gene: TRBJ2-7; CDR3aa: CASSLESGIYEQYF; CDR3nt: TGCGCCAGCAGCTTGGAGTCAGGGATCTACGAGCAGTACTTC
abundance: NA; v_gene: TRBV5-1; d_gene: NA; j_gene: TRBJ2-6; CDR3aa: CASSLTQATGANVLTF; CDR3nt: TGCGCCAGCAGCTTGACCCAGGCCACTGGGGCCAACGTCCTGACTTTC
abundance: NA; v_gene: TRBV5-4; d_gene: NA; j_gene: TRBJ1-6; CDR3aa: CASSSPTGRNSPLHF; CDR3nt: TGTGCCAGCAGCTCCCCGACAGGCCGGAATTCACCCCTCCACTTT
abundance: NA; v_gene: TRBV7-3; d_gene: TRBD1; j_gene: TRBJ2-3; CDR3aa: CASSPRTGARLTDTQYF; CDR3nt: TGTGCCAGCAGCCCCCGGACAGGGGCCAGGCTCACAGATACGCAGTATTTT
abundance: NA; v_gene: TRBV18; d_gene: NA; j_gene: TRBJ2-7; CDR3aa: CASSSNSYEQYF; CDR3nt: TGTGCCAGCTCATCTAACTCCTACGAGCAGTACTTC
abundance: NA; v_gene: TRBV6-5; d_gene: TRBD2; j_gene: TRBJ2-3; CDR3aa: CASGKLADPTDTQYF; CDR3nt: TGTGCCAGCGGGAAACTAGCGGATCCCACAGATACGCAGTATTTT
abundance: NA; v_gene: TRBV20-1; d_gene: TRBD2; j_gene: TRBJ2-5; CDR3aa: CSASHLAGGETQYF; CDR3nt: TGCAGTGCTAGTCATTTGGCGGGAGGAGAGACCCAGTACTTC
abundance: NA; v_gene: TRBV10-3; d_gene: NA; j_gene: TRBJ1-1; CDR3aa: CAISALGAYSEAFF; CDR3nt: TGTGCCATCAGTGCCCTGGGGGCTTACAGTGAAGCTTTCTTT
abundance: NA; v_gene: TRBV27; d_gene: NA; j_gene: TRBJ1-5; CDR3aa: CASSLPGGTQPQHF; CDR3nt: TGTGCCAGCAGTCTCCCGGGAGGCACCCAGCCCCAGCATTTT
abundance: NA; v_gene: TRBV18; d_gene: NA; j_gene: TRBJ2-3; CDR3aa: CASSPLRDTQYF; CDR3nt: TGTGCCAGCTCACCCCTCAGAGATACGCAGTATTTT
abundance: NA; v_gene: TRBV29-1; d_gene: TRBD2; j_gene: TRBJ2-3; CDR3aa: CSVGTSQNTQYF; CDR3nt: TGCAGCGTTGGGACTAGCCAAAATACGCAGTATTTT
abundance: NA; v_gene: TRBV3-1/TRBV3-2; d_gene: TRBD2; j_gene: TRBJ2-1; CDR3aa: CASSRRGGRPDNEQFF; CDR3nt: TGTGCCAGCAGCCGCCGGGGGGGACGGCCGGACAATGAGCAGTTCTTC